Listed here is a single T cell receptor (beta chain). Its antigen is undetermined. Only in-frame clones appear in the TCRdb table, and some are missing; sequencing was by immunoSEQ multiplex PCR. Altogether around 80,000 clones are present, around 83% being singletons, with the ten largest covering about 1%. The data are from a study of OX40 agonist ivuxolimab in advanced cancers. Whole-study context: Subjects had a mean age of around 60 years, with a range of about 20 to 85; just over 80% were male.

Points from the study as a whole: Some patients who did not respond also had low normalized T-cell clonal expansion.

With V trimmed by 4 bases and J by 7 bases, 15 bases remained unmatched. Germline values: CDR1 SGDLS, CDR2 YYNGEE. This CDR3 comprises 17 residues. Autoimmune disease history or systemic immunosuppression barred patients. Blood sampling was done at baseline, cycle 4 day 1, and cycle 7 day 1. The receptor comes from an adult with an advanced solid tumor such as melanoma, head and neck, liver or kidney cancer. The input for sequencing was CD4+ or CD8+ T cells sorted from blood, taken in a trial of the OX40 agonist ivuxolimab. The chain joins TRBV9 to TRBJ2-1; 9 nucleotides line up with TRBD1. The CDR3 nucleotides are TGTGCCAGCAGCCAATATACTTCGGGACAGGGAAAGAATGAGCAGTTCTTC. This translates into CASSQYTSGQGKNEQFF.